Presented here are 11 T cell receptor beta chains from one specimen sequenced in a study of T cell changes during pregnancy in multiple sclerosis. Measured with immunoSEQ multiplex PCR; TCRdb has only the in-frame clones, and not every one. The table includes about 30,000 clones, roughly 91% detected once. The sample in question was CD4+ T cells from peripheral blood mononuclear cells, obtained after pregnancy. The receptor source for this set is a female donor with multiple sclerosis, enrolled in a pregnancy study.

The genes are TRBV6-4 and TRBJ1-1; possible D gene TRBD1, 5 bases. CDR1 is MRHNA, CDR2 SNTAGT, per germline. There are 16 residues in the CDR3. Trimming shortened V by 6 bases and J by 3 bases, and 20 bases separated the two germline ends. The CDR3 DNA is TGTGCCAGCAGCGCCCAAGGGGCGGGGAGGGACACTGAAGCTTTCTTT. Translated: CASSAQGAGRDTEAFF.

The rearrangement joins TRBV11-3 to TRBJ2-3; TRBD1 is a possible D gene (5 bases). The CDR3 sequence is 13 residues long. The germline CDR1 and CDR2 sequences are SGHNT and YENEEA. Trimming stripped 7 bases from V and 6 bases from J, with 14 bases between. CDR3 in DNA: TGTGCCAGCAAGTCAGGGTTTGATGATACGCAGTATTTT. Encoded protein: CASKSGFDDTQYF.

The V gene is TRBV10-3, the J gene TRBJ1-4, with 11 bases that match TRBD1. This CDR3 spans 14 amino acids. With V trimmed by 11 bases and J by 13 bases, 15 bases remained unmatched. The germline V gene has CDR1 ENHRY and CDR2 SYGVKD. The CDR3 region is CASHPGTGGGGLFF. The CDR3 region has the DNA TGTGCCTCCCACCCCGGGACAGGGGGAGGTGGACTGTTTTTT.

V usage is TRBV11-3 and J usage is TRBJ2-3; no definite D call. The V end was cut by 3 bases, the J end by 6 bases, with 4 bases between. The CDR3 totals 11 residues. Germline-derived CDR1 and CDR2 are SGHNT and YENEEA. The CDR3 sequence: CASSFGDTQYF. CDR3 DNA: TGTGCCAGCAGCTTCGGGGATACGCAGTATTTT.

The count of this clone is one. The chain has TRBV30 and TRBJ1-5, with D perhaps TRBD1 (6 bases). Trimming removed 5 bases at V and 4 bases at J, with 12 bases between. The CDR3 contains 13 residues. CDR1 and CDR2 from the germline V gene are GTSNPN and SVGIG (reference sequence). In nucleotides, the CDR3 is TGTGCCTGGGTACAAGGGGGAAATCAGCCCCAGCATTTT. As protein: CAWVQGGNQPQHF.

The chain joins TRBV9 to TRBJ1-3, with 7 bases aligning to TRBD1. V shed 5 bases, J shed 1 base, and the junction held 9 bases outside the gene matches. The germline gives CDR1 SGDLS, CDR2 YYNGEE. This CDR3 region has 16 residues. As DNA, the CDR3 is TGTGCCAGCAGTCAGGGGGGTGCCTTGTCTGGAAACACCATATATTTT. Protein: CASSQGGALSGNTIYF.

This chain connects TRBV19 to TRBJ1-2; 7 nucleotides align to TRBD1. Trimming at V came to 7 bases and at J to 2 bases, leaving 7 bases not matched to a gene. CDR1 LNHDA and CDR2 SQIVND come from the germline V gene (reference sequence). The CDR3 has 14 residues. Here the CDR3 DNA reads TGTGCCAGTAAGGTGGGACAGCCAAACTATGGCTACACCTTC. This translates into CASKVGQPNYGYTF.

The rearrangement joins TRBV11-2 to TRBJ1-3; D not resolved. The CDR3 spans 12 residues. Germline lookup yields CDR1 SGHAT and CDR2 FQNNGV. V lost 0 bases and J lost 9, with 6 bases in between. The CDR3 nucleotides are TGTGCCAGCAGCTTAGAGACTCCCACCATATATTTT. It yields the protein CASSLETPTIYF.

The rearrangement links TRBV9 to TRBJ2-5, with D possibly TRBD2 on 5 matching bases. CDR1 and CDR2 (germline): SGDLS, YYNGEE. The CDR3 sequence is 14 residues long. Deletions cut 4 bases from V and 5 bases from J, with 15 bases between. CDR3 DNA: TGTGCCAGCAGCCCCTGGAGGAAGCGGGAGACCCAGTACTTC. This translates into CASSPWRKRETQYF.

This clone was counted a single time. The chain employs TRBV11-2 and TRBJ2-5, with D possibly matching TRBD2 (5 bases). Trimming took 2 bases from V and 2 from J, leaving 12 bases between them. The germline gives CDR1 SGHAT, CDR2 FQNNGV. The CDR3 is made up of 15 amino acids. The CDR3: CASSLNPEGQETQYF. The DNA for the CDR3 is TGTGCCAGCAGCTTAAACCCCGAGGGACAAGAGACCCAGTACTTC.

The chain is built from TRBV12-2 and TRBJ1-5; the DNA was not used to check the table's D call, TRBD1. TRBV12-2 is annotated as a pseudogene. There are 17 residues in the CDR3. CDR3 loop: CASRSRDSPFSNQPQHF. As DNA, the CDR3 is TGTGCAAGTCGCTCCCGGGACAGTCCCTTTAGCAATCAGCCCCAGCATTTT.